The present T cell receptor (beta chain) was sequenced within a study of blood T cell repertoires in COVID-19. Germline V gene lookup returns CDR1 SGHKS and CDR2 YYEKEE (reference sequence). V lost 0 bases and J 6 bases, leaving 10 bases between the germline ends. The CDR3 totals 14 residues. TCRdb's copy holds only in-frame clones and misses some; the assay was immunoSEQ multiplex PCR. The top ten clones hold approximately 34% of a sample with roughly 90,000 clones, approximately 83% of them seen once. This TCR was sampled from a woman of 80 years or more with active or convalescent COVID-19. The sample was peripheral blood. The chain recombines TRBV5-5 with TRBJ1-5, with D unresolved. CDR3 in amino acids: CASSLALRGQPQHF. The CDR3 DNA sequence: TGTGCCAGCAGCTTGGCTCTACGGGGTCAGCCCCAGCATTTT.